The 30 T cell receptor beta chains reported below all come from one sample, sequenced in a study of shared clonotypes between healthy human individuals. Sequenced by immunoSEQ multiplex PCR; TCRdb stores in-frame clones only, minus some. The repertoire consists of about 550,000 clones, with nearly 97% occurring once and the leading ten covering less than 0.13%. Terminally differentiated effector memory CD45RA+ cells were left out of the naive CD8 fraction, which was CD45RO-negative and positively selected for CCR7. Sequenced input: naive CD8+ T cells sorted from blood. The receptor set was obtained from a woman between 25 and 40 years old in good health.

The rearrangement joins TRBV4-1 to TRBJ2-7; either TRBD1 or TRBD2 may fit D (5 bases each). The CDR3 contains 15 residues. V lost 6 bases to trimming and J lost 4 bases, with 19 bases between them. Germline assignment: CDR1 MGHRA and CDR2 YSYEKL. This chain's CDR3 is CASSEGWAEGYEQYF. The DNA of the CDR3 is TGCGCCAGCAGTGAGGGGTGGGCCGAGGGGTACGAGCAGTACTTC.

The chain combines TRBV6-4 with TRBJ2-2; 7 bases map to TRBD1. With 0 bases clipped from V and 0 bases from J, the junction kept 10 bases outside the gene matches. The length of the CDR3 is 19 residues. Germline V CDR1 and CDR2: MRHNA, SNTAGT. For the CDR3, the DNA is TGTGCCAGCAGTGACTCCAGCAGGGGACAGCTCTCGAACACCGGGGAGCTGTTTTTT. The encoded protein is CASSDSSRGQLSNTGELFF.

The V and J genes are TRBV30 and TRBJ1-2, with TRBD1 matching over 8 bases. Germline values: CDR1 GTSNPN, CDR2 SVGIG (reference sequence). Trimming took 5 bases from V and 8 from J; bases not matched to a gene: 13. CDR3 length: 14 amino acids. CDR3 sequence: CAWVGTGLTWGYTF. The CDR3 DNA is TGTGCCTGGGTCGGGACAGGCCTAACGTGGGGCTACACCTTC.

The rearrangement uses TRBV28 and TRBJ1-4; no clear D gene. The germline gives CDR1 MDHEN, CDR2 SYDVKM. This CDR3 comprises 14 residues. Trimming removed 8 bases at V and 8 bases at J, with 18 bases between. The CDR3 sequence: CASVLAREGEKLFF. The CDR3 DNA reads as TGTGCCAGCGTCTTGGCTCGGGAGGGAGAAAAACTGTTTTTT.

J is TRBJ2-7 and V is TRBV7-9; D might be TRBD2 (6 bases). The V end was cut by 11 bases, the J end by 3 bases, with 20 bases between. CDR3 length equals 14 residues. Germline V gene sequence: CDR1 SEHNR, CDR2 FQNEAQ (reference sequence). CDR3 in amino acids: CASSFGGTGYEQYF. DNA for the CDR3: TGTGCCTCTAGTTTCGGGGGTACAGGCTACGAGCAGTACTTC.

This clone appeared once. J is TRBJ1-6 and V is TRBV25-1; weak D call: TRBD1 (5 bases). CDR1 is MGHDK and CDR2 is SYGVNS in the germline V gene. Trimming cost V 1 base and J 11 bases, with 21 bases left between them. The length of the CDR3 is 17 residues. CDR3 in amino acids: CASSEFGLWGGMTPLHF. The CDR3 DNA follows: TGTGCCAGCAGTGAATTCGGTCTATGGGGCGGTATGACACCCCTCCACTTT. Full variable domain (outside the CDR3, taken from reference TRBV25-1 and TRBJ1-6): EADIYQTPRYLVIGTGKKITLECSQTMGHDKMYWYQQDPGMELHLIHYSYGVNSTEKGDLSSESTVSRIRTEHFPLTLESARPSHTSQYLCASSEFGLWGGMTPLHFGNGTRLTVT.

The chain recombines TRBV13 with TRBJ2-7, with D unresolved. V shed 5 bases and J shed 4 bases, with 12 bases lying between them. The CDR3 has 13 amino acids. The germline V gene has CDR1 PRHDT and CDR2 FYEKMQ (reference sequence). The CDR3 sequence is CASSPGMGYEQYF. As DNA, the CDR3 is TGTGCCAGCAGCCCCGGCATGGGTTACGAGCAGTACTTC.

Worth noting for this clone: The sample holds other DNA sequences that translate to the same CDR3. V and J are TRBV9 and TRBJ1-1, with D uncertain. V lost 1 base and J lost 5, with 12 bases in between. CDR3 length: 14 amino acids. Germline V lookup: CDR1 SGDLS, CDR2 YYNGEE. The CDR3 region is CASSVSGSNTEAFF. In DNA, the CDR3 is TGTGCCAGCAGCGTATCTGGGTCGAATACTGAAGCTTTCTTT.

This chain uses TRBV13 with TRBJ2-7, with TRBD1 as a possible D gene (6 bases). V shed 4 bases and J shed 3 bases, with 10 bases lying between them. CDR1 is PRHDT, CDR2 FYEKMQ, per germline (reference sequence). The CDR3 runs 13 residues. CDR3 nucleotide sequence: TGTGCCAGCAGCTGGGTACAGGGCTACGAGCAGTACTTC. It translates to CASSWVQGYEQYF.

The chain recombines TRBV4-1 with TRBJ2-1, with 8 bases identical to TRBD2. J was trimmed by 2 bases and V by 4 bases; bases with no gene match: 10. The CDR3 has 17 amino acids. Germline V gene sequence: CDR1 MGHRA, CDR2 YSYEKL. CDR3 nucleotide sequence: TGCGCCAGCAGCCTAGCCGGGAGGGCGGGGACCTACAATGAGCAGTTCTTC. Residues: CASSLAGRAGTYNEQFF.

This chain joins TRBV29-1 and TRBJ2-1; D might be TRBD1 (6 bases). Trimming stripped 1 base from V and 3 bases from J, with 10 bases between. The CDR3 length is 14 residues. Germline assignment: CDR1 SQVTM and CDR2 ANQGSEA. The CDR3 DNA is TGCAGCGTTGAAGGGACAGCTATCTACAATGAGCAGTTCTTC. This gives the protein CSVEGTAIYNEQFF.

The chain carries TRBV27 and TRBJ2-7; 11 bases fit TRBD2. V shed 5 bases, J shed 4 bases, and the junction held 7 bases outside the gene matches. The germline gives CDR1 MNHEY, CDR2 SMNVEV (reference sequence). The CDR3 is 15 amino acids. The CDR3, as DNA: TGTGCCAGCAGTCCAGGGACTAGCGGAGTTTACGAGCAGTACTTC. Translation gives CASSPGTSGVYEQYF.

This rearrangement joins TRBV6-1 to TRBJ2-7, with TRBD2 matching 10 bases. The trim removed 6 bases at V and 7 bases at J, leaving 6 bases unmatched. The CDR3 covers 13 residues. Germline assignment: CDR1 MNHNS and CDR2 SASEGT. The CDR3 loop reads CASRTSGMGEQYF. The CDR3 coding sequence is TGTGCCAGCAGAACTAGCGGGATGGGTGAGCAGTACTTC.

The chain is built from TRBV28 and TRBJ2-3, with 10 bases matching TRBD1. The J segment lost 4 bases and the V segment lost 1 base, leaving 11 bases of the junction unmatched. The germline V gene has CDR1 MDHEN and CDR2 SYDVKM. The CDR3 has 18 residues. The CDR3 spells CASSLLGTGVLRADTQYF. CDR3 sequence (DNA): TGTGCCAGCAGTTTATTAGGGACAGGGGTCCTGCGGGCAGATACGCAGTATTTT.

The V and J genes are TRBV27 and TRBJ2-7, with a weak D call TRBD1 (6 bases). CDR1 and CDR2 (germline): MNHEY, SMNVEV (reference sequence). The CDR3 loop spans 14 amino acids. V lost 5 bases and J lost 6, with 17 bases in between. CDR3 region: CASSTWGRGGEQYF. The CDR3 nucleotides are TGTGCCAGCAGTACCTGGGGGAGAGGGGGCGAGCAGTACTTC.

The sample holds one count of this clone. This rearrangement joins TRBV7-9 to TRBJ2-3; D call uncertain. The CDR3 loop spans 16 amino acids. In germline, CDR1 is SEHNR, CDR2 FQNEAQ (reference sequence). With 4 bases removed from V and 1 base from J, the gap between germline ends came to 15 bases. The CDR3 sequence: CASSSSAATRTDTQYF. The CDR3 coding sequence is TGTGCCAGCAGCTCCTCGGCGGCTACCCGCACAGATACGCAGTATTTT.

Comments on this clone: This sample includes further DNA sequences coding for the same CDR3. The rearrangement links TRBV5-5 to TRBJ1-1; unclear D gene. CDR3 size: 13 residues. Trimming stripped 0 bases from V and 1 base from J, with 4 bases between. Germline V gene lookup returns CDR1 SGHKS and CDR2 YYEKEE (reference sequence). CDR3 nucleotides: TGTGCCAGCAGCTTGGGTGAGAACACTGAAGCTTTCTTT. Protein product: CASSLGENTEAFF.

The V gene is TRBV25-1, the J gene TRBJ1-5; TRBD1 aligns across 11 bases. The J segment lost 3 bases and the V segment lost 4 bases, leaving 8 bases of the junction unmatched. This CDR3 has 17 residues. Germline CDR1 is MGHDK and CDR2 is SYGVNS. The chain's CDR3 is CASSGGQGVEVNQPQHF. For the CDR3, the DNA is TGTGCCAGCAGTGGGGGACAGGGGGTGGAAGTCAATCAGCCCCAGCATTTT.

The chain recombines TRBV27 with TRBJ2-7; D is unclear. The CDR3 extends over 15 amino acids. Looked up from germline, CDR1 is MNHEY and CDR2 is SMNVEV (reference sequence). V was cut by 3 bases and J by 2 bases, with 14 bases left in between. CDR3 bases: TGTGCCAGCAGTTTGTCCGGACGGCTAGCCTACGAGCAGTACTTC. Its protein is CASSLSGRLAYEQYF.

This rearrangement joins TRBV29-1 to TRBJ1-2, with D possibly TRBD1 on 5 matching bases. Germline CDR1 SQVTM, CDR2 ANQGSEA. This CDR3 is built from 16 residues. The ends were cut back, 6 bases at V and 3 bases at J, with 23 bases in the middle. The CDR3 sequence is CSVERLLRPGDYGYTF. CDR3 nucleotide sequence: TGCAGCGTCGAAAGGTTACTCCGTCCGGGGGACTATGGCTACACCTTC.

V gene TRBV5-4 combines with J gene TRBJ2-7; D gene uncertain. The germline V and J ends were trimmed by 0 bases and 2 bases, with 9 bases remaining between them. The CDR3 is made up of 14 amino acids. The germline gives CDR1 SGHNT, CDR2 YYREEE (reference sequence). CDR3 residues: CASSLGFGAYEQYF. CDR3 sequence (DNA): TGTGCCAGCAGCTTGGGCTTTGGGGCCTACGAGCAGTACTTC.

V usage is TRBV5-4 and J usage is TRBJ2-2; D may match TRBD1 or TRBD2 (5 bases each). CDR1 and CDR2 from the germline V gene are SGHNT and YYREEE (reference sequence). The germline V and J ends were trimmed by 2 bases and 1 base, with 9 bases remaining between them. This CDR3 is built from 15 residues. The CDR3 sequence: CASSFGALNTGELFF. DNA for the CDR3: TGTGCCAGCAGCTTCGGGGCCCTGAACACCGGGGAGCTGTTTTTT. Combining the CDR3 with reference TRBV5-4 and TRBJ2-2 gives the whole variable domain ETGVTQSPTHLIKTRGQQVTLRCSSQSGHNTVSWYQQALGQGPQFIFQYYREEENGRGNFPPRFSGLQFPNYSSELNVNALELDDSALYLCASSFGALNTGELFFGEGSRLTVL.

The chain couples TRBV14 to TRBJ1-1; D remains ambiguous. There are 14 residues in the CDR3. Germline CDR1 reads SGHDN; CDR2 reads FVKESK. Trimming stripped 3 bases from V and 1 base from J, with 9 bases between. CDR3 sequence (DNA): TGTGCCAGCAGCCATATACGACCGAACACTGAAGCTTTCTTT. Residues: CASSHIRPNTEAFF.

The chain is built from TRBV27 and TRBJ2-1; D unclear. Germline loops: CDR1 MNHEY, CDR2 SMNVEV (reference sequence). The length of the CDR3 is 14 residues. The V and J ends lost 2 bases and 6 bases respectively, with 11 bases between them. DNA for the CDR3: TGTGCCAGCAGTTTAAGTAACTACCTCAATGAGCAGTTCTTC. Translation: CASSLSNYLNEQFF.

The CDR3 loop reads CASSQEGLNQPQHF. In nucleotides, the CDR3 is TGTGCCAGCAGCCAAGAAGGCCTAAATCAGCCCCAGCATTTT. This rearrangement joins TRBV4-2 to TRBJ1-5; D is uncertain. Germline assignment: CDR1 LGHNA and CDR2 YNFKEQ. The CDR3 loop spans 14 amino acids. V lost 0 bases, J lost 4 bases, and 7 bases lay in between.

V is TRBV29-1 and J is TRBJ2-1; 13 bases align to TRBD2. CDR1 is SQVTM, CDR2 ANQGSEA, per germline. The V gene end was trimmed by 4 bases and the J gene end by 8 bases; junction bases not matched to a gene: 8. The CDR3 extends over 15 amino acids. The CDR3 DNA is TGCAGCGTTGCTGGTGGGACTAGCGGGACCCATGAGCAGTTCTTC. It codes for CSVAGGTSGTHEQFF.

The rearrangement uses TRBV15 and TRBJ1-5; D is ambiguous. The ends were cut back, 1 base at V and 1 base at J, with 11 bases in the middle. Germline CDR1 LNHNV, CDR2 YYDKDF (reference sequence). This CDR3 comprises 16 residues. The CDR3 bases are TGTGCCACCAGCAGAGGGGGAAAGAGCAGCAATCAGCCCCAGCATTTT. Translation gives CATSRGGKSSNQPQHF.

The gene calls are TRBV27 and TRBJ2-3; D gene uncertain. Trimming shortened V by 8 bases and J by 0 bases, and 9 bases separated the two germline ends. This CDR3 comprises 13 residues. Germline CDR1 and CDR2: MNHEY and SMNVEV (reference sequence). The CDR3 is CASYLLSTDTQYF. CDR3 nucleotide sequence: TGTGCCAGCTACTTACTTAGCACAGATACGCAGTATTTT.

This clone was seen a single time. The rearrangement joins TRBV28 to TRBJ2-3; D is possibly TRBD2 (5 bases). The CDR3 contains 12 residues. The V end lost 5 bases, the J end lost 5 bases, and 8 bases lay between the germline ends. The germline V gene has CDR1 MDHEN and CDR2 SYDVKM. CDR3 in DNA: TGTGCCAGCAGTACAGCGGTAGATACGCAGTATTTT. It encodes CASSTAVDTQYF. The complete variable domain, with remaining parts taken from reference TRBV28 and TRBJ2-3, reads DVKVTQSSRYLVKRTGEKVFLECVQDMDHENMFWYRQDPGLGLRLIYFSYDVKMKEKGDIPEGYSVSREKKERFSLILESASTNQTSMYLCASSTAVDTQYFGPGTRLTVL.

The chain links TRBV11-2 to TRBJ2-1, with 13 bases identical to TRBD2. Per the germline V gene, CDR1 is SGHAT and CDR2 is FQNNGV. CDR3 length equals 15 residues. Trimming removed 4 bases from V and 10 bases from J; junction bases left unmatched: 7. The CDR3 region has the DNA TGTGCCAGCAGCTCGTTTGGACTAGCGGGAGTAGAGCAGTTCTTC. This translates into CASSSFGLAGVEQFF.